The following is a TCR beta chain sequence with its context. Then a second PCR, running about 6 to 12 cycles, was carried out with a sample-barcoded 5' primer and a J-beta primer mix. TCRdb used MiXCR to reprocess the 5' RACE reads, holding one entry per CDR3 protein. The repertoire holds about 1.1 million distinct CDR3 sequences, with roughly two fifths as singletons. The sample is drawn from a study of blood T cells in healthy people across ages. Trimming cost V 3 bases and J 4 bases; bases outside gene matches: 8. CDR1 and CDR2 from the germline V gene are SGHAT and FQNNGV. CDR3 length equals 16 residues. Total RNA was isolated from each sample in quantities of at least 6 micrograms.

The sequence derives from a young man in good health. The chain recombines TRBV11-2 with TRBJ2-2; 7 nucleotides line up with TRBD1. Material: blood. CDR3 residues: CASSFGTASGTGELFF. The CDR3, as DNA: TGTGCCAGCAGCTTTGGGACAGCTTCGGGCACCGGGGAGCTGTTTTTT.